This T cell receptor (beta chain) was recovered during a study of beta chain features in type 1 diabetes. The CDR3 contains 14 residues. Per the germline V gene, CDR1 is KGHSH and CDR2 is LQKENI. The germline V and J ends were trimmed by 2 bases and 4 bases, with 9 bases remaining between them. Regarding the study as a whole: Junctions at VDJ sites from type 1 diabetes patients had fewer insertions and more deletions. Among patients with Type 1 diabetes, TCRB CDR3s were moderately but significantly shorter in every one of the four CD4+ subsets. HLA influence on TCRB rearrangement stayed unresolved here.

TCRB transcripts that were expressed got sequenced, as all of the isolated RNA had been reverse transcribed. This table comes from immunoSEQ multiplex PCR, and its TCRdb copy is limited to in-frame clones, with some not included. The profile shows some 200,000 clones, approximately 16% of them singletons. A few counts support this clone. The antigen remains undetermined. Material: naive CD4+ T cells from blood. The sequence was obtained from a man younger than 45 with type 1 diabetes. J is TRBJ2-1 and V is TRBV18, with a possible D match to TRBD2 (6 bases). CDR3 nucleotide sequence: TGTGCCAGCTCACCAGGGGGGAGTTACAATGAGCAGTTCTTC. Translation: CASSPGGSYNEQFF.